The sequence of this T cell receptor beta chain was determined in a study of cytomegalovirus exposure and HLA in healthy donors. Primers included in the PCR were 60 Vbeta and 13 Jbeta primers. The protocol was immunoSEQ multiplex PCR, while the TCRdb copy is restricted to in-frame clones and leaves out a portion. The sample lists roughly 170,000 clones; around 80% were seen once. V trimming: 2 bases; J trimming: 5 bases; junction bases outside the gene matches: 8. CDR3 length equals 16 residues. The V gene's germline CDR1 is SGDLS and CDR2 YYNGEE. Regarding donors, all were healthy bone marrow donors.

The chain links TRBV9 to TRBJ2-7, with 12 positions matching TRBD2. The receptor comes from a woman aged 50 to 60 in good health and CMV-seropositive. Sample: PBMCs. CDR3 region: CASSVASGGAVNEQYF. The CDR3 DNA sequence: TGTGCCAGCAGCGTGGCTAGCGGGGGGGCAGTCAACGAGCAGTACTTC.